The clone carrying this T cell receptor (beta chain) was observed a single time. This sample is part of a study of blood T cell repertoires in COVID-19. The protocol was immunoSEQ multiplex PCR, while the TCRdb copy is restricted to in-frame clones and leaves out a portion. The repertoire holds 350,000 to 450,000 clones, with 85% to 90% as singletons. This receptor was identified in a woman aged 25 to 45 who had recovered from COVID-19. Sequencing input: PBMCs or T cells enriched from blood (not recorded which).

CDR3 in DNA: TGTGCCAGCAGCCAATACGGTCAGGGGTTGAAAGAGACCCAGTACTTC. This gives the protein CASSQYGQGLKETQYF. The rearrangement links TRBV3-1 (or the pseudogene TRBV3-2) to TRBJ2-5; TRBD1 is a possible D gene (6 bases). This CDR3 contains 16 residues. Germline V gives CDR1 LGHDT, CDR2 YNNKEL (reference sequence). Trimming left V 2 bases short and J 3 bases short, with 16 bases between.